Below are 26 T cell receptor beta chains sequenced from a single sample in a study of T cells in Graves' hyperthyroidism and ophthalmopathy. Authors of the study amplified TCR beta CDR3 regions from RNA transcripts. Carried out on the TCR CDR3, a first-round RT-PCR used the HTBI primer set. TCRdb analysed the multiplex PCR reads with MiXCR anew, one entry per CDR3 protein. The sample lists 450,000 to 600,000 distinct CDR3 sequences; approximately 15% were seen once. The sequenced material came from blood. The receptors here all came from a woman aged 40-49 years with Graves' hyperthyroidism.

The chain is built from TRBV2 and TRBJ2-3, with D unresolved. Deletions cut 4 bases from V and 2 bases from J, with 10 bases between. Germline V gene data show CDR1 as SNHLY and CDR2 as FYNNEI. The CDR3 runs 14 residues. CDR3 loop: CASSVVGHTDTQYF. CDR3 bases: TGTGCCAGCAGTGTGGTCGGGCACACAGATACGCAGTATTTT.

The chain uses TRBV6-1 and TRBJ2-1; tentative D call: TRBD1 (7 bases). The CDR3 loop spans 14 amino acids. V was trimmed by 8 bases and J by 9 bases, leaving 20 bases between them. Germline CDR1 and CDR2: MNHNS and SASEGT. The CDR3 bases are TGTGCCAGCGGGGGGTGGAGGGGGCGCATTGAGCAGTTCTTC. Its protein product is CASGGWRGRIEQFF.

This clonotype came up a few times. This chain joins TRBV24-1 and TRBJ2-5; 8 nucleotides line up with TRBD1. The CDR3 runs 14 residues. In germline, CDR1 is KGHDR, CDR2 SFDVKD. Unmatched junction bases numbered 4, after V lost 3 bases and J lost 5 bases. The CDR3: CATSDGQGVETQYF. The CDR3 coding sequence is TGTGCCACCAGTGATGGACAGGGAGTCGAGACCCAGTACTTC.

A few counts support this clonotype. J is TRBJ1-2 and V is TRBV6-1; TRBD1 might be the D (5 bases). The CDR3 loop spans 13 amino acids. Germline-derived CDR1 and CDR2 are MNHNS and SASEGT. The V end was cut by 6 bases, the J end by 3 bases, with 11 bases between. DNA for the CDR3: TGTGCCAGCAGCCACGACAGAGACTATGGCTACACCTTC. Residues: CASSHDRDYGYTF.

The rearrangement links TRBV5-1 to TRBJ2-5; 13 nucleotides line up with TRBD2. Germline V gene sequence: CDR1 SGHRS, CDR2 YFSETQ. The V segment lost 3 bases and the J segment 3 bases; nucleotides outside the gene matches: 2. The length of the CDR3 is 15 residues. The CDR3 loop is CASSSGTSGKETQYF. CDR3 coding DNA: TGCGCCAGCAGCTCGGGGACTAGCGGGAAAGAGACCCAGTACTTC.

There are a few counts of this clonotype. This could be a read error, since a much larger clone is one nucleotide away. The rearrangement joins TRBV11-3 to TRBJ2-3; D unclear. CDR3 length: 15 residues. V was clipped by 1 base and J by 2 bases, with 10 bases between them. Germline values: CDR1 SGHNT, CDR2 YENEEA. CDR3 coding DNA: TGTGCCAGCAGCTTAGGGGTCGTGTACACAGATACGCAGTATTTT. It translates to CASSLGVVYTDTQYF.

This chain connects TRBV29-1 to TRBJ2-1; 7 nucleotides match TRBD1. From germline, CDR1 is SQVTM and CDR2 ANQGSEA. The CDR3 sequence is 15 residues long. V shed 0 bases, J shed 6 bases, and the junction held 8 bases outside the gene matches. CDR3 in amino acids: CSVEELTGTRNEQFF. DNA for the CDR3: TGCAGCGTTGAAGAATTGACAGGGACCCGCAATGAGCAGTTCTTC.

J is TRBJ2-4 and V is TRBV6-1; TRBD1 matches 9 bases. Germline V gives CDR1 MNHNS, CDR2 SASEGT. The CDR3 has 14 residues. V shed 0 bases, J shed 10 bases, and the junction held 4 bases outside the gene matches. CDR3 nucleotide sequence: TGTGCCAGCAGTGAAGCATGGGACAGGGCGATTCAGTACTTC. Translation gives CASSEAWDRAIQYF.

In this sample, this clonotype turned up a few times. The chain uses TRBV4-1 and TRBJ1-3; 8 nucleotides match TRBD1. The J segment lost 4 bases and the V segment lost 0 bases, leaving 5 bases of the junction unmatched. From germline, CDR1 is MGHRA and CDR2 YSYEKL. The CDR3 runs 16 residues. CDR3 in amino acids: CASSQEPGGPGNTIYF. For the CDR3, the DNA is TGCGCCAGCAGCCAAGAGCCAGGGGGCCCCGGAAACACCATATATTTT.

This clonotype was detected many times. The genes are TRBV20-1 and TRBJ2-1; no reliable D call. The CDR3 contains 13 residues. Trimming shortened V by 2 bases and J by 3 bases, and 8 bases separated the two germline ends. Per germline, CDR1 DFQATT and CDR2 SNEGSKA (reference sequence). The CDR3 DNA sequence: TGCAGTGCTAGAAGGTCTAACTACAATGAGCAGTTCTTC. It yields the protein CSARRSNYNEQFF.

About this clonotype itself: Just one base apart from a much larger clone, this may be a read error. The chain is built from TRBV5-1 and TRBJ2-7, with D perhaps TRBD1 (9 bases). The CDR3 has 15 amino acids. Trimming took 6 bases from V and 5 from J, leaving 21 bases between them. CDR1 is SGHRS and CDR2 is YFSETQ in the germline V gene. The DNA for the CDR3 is TGCGCCAGCACTCCGGCGGGGGGACAGGGTCACGAGCAGTACTTC. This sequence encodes CASTPAGGQGHEQYF. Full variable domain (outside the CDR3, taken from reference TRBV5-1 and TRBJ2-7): KAGVTQTPRYLIKTRGQQVTLSCSPISGHRSVSWYQQTPGQGLQFLFEYFSETQRNKGNFPGRFSGRQFSNSRSEMNVSTLELGDSALYLCASTPAGGQGHEQYFGPGTRLTVT.

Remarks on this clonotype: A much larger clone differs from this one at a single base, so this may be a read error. The CDR3 DNA reads TGTGCCTGGCGCGCATCGGGCCGTTACACCGGGGAGCTGTTTTTT. Translated, it gives CAWRASGRYTGELFF. The gene calls are TRBV30 and TRBJ2-2; no definite D call. Germline CDR1 reads GTSNPN; CDR2 reads SVGIG (reference sequence). Deletions cut 5 bases from V and 3 bases from J, with 16 bases between. This CDR3 comprises 15 residues.

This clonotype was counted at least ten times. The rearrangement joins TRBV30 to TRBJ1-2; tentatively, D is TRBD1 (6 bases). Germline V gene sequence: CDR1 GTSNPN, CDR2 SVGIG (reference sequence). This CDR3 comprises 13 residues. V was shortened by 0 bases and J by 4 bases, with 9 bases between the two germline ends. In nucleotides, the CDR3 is TGTGCCTGGAGTGTAGGGGGGTTCTATGGCTACACCTTC. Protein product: CAWSVGGFYGYTF.

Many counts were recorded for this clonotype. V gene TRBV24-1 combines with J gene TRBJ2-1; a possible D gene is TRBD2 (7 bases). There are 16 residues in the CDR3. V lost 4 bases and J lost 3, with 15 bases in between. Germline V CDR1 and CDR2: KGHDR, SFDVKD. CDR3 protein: CATSESRGAGYNEQFF. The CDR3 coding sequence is TGTGCCACCAGTGAGAGTCGGGGGGCAGGCTACAATGAGCAGTTCTTC.

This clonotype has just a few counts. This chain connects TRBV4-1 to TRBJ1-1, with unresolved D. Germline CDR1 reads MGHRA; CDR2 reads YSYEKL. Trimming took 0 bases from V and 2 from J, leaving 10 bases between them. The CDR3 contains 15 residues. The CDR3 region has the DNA TGCGCCAGCAGCCAAGATACTTCAGATAACACTGAAGCTTTCTTT. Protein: CASSQDTSDNTEAFF.

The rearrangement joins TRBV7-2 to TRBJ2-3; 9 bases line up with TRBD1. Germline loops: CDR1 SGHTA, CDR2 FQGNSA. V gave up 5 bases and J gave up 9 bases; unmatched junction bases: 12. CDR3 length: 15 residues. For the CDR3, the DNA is TGTGCCAGCAGCACCCGGGGGACAGGGAAATACACGCAGTATTTT. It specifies CASSTRGTGKYTQYF.

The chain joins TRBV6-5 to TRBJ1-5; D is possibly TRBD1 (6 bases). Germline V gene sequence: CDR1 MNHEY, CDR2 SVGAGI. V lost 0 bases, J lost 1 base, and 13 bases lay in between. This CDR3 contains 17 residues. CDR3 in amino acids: CASSYSRTVGSNQPQHF. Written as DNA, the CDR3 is TGTGCCAGCAGTTACTCTCGGACAGTAGGAAGCAATCAGCCCCAGCATTTT.

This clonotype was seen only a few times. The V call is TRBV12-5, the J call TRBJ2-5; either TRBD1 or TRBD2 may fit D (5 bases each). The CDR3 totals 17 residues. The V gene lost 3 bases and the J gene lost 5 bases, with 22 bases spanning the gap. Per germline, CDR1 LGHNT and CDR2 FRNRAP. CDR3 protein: CASGFLRVRDPPETQYF. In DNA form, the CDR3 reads TGTGCTAGTGGTTTCTTACGGGTCCGGGACCCCCCCGAGACCCAGTACTTC.

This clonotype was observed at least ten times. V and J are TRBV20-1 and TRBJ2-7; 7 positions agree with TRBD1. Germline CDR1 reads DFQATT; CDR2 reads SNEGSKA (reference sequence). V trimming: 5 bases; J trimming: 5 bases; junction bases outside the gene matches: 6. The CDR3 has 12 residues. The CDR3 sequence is CSAWGQSNEQYF. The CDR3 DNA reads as TGCAGTGCTTGGGGACAGTCGAACGAGCAGTACTTC.

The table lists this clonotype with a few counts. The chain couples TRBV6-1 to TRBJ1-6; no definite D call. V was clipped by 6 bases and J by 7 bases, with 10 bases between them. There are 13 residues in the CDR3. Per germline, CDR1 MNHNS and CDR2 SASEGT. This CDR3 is CASSTVQNSPLHF. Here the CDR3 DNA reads TGTGCCAGCAGCACGGTTCAGAATTCACCCCTCCACTTT.

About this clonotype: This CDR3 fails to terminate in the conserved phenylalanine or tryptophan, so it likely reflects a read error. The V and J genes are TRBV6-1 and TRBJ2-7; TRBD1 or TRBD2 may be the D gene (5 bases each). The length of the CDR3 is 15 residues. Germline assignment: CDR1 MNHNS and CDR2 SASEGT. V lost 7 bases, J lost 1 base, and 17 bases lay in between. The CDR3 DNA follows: TGTGCCAGCAAATACGGGCAGGGAGCTTCCTACGAGCAGTACCTC. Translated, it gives CASKYGQGASYEQYL.

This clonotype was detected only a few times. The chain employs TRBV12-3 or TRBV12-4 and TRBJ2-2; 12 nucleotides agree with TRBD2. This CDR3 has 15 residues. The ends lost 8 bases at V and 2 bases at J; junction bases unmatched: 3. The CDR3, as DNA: TGTGCCAGCGTGACTAGCGGGGGAAACACCGGGGAGCTGTTTTTT. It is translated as CASVTSGGNTGELFF.

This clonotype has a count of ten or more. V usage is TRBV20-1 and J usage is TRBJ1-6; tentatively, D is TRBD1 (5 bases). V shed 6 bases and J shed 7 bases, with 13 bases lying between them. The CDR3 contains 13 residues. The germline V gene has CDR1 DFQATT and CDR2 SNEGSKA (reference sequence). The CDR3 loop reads CSAHGAVNSPLHF. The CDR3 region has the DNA TGCAGTGCCCACGGGGCAGTCAATTCACCCCTCCACTTT.

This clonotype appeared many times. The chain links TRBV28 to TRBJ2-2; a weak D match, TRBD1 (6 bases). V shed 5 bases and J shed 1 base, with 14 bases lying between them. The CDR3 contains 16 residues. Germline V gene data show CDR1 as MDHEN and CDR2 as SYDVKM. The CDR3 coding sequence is TGTGCCAGCAGTCTCACAGGGAGTTGGAACACCGGGGAGCTGTTTTTT. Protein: CASSLTGSWNTGELFF.

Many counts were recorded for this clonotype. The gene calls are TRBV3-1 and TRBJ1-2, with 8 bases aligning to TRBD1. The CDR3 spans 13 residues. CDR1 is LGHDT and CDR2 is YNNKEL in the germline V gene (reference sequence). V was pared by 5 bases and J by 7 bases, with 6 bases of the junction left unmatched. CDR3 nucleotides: TGTGCCAGCAGCTTGGACAGGGCGGGTGGCTACACCTTC. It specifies CASSLDRAGGYTF.

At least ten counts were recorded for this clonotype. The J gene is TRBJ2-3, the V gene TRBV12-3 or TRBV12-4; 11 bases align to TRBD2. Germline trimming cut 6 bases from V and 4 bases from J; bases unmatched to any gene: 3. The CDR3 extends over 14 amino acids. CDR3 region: CASSTSGSADTQYF. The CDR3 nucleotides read TGTGCCAGCAGCACTAGCGGGAGTGCAGATACGCAGTATTTT.